Sequencing of this TCR beta chain was carried out in a study of Graves' ophthalmopathy and Graves' hyperthyroidism. Study information: Investigators collected peripheral blood at initial diagnosis, before any treatment was given.

As the template, RNA transcripts were used to amplify TCR beta CDR3 regions. The workflow started with a first-round RT-PCR run with HTBI primers and then moved on to a second-round multiplex PCR. TCRdb itself ran the multiplex PCR reads through MiXCR, one entry per CDR3 protein. The sample contains 400,000 to 450,000 distinct CDR3 sequences, under 25% of which appear only once. Other autoimmune disease, uncontrolled infection, pregnancy and lactation led to exclusion. The PBMCs originated from more than 8 ml of fresh peripheral blood. This clonotype came up many times. The sample was peripheral blood. The TCR originated in a woman aged 18-30 years with stable Graves' hyperthyroidism.

The CDR3 protein is CASSPRQDYEQYF. CDR3 DNA: TGTGCCAGCTCACCCCGACAGGACTACGAGCAGTACTTC. The genes are TRBV18 and TRBJ2-7, with D perhaps matching TRBD1 (6 bases). From germline, CDR1 is KGHSH and CDR2 LQKENI. Deletions cut 3 bases from V and 3 bases from J, with 9 bases between. There are 13 residues in the CDR3. Supplemented by reference TRBV18 and TRBJ2-7, the full variable domain reads NAGVMQNPRHLVRRRGQEARLRCSPMKGHSHVYWYRQLPEEGLKFMVYLQKENIIDESGMPKERFSAEFPKEGPSILRIQQVVRGDSAAYFCASSPRQDYEQYFGPGTRLTVT.